The source of this TCR beta chain is a study of blood T cell repertoires in COVID-19. Study-level background: Sources were T cells, B-cell-depleted T cells, or PBMCs; the material itself was cDNA or gDNA.

CDR1 is MNHEY, CDR2 SVGEGT, per germline. CDR3 length equals 15 residues. V lost 6 bases and J 2 bases, leaving 14 bases between the germline ends. Generated by immunoSEQ multiplex PCR, the TCRdb table keeps only in-frame clones and is missing some. The sample has about 270,000 clones; 83% are singletons. The sample comprised peripheral blood. This chain connects TRBV6-2 or TRBV6-3 to TRBJ1-5, with a weak D call TRBD1 (6 bases). This TCR came from a woman aged 45 to 65 who had recovered from COVID-19. CDR3 loop: CASSSTTGRNQPQHF. The CDR3 coding sequence is TGTGCCAGCAGCTCGACTACAGGGCGCAATCAGCCCCAGCATTTT.